Sequencing of this T cell receptor beta chain was carried out in a study of CXCR3-negative and CXCR3-positive naive CD8 T cells. General study findings and limits: Partial loss of CXCR3 expression followed cryopreservation; most assays used fresh PBMCs. TCR strength was inferred from TRB CDR3 properties, while surface CD5 was comparable between naive subsets. CXCR3-positive naive cells had TRB CDR3s that were more hydrophobic than CXCR3-negative naive cells had.

Naive CD8+ T cells were CD45RO-CCR7+CD27+CD95-. CDR3 length: 16 amino acids. The germline V gene encodes CDR1 LNHDA and CDR2 SQIVND (reference sequence). TRB cDNA was prepared as libraries by UMI-labeled 5' RACE. TCRdb reanalyzed the 5' RACE reads and collapses them to one entry per CDR3 protein, without DNA. Its table lists under 150,000 distinct CDR3 sequences. In the case of this clonotype: Its antigen remains unidentified.

The sequence was collected from a human donor in good health. Some clones in this sample may be carry-over from other donors' samples. The chain carries TRBV19 and TRBJ2-1; TCRdb lists TRBD2, though no DNA is available to test this call. The specimen sequenced was naive CXCR3+ CD8+ T cells from blood. Specified subset: CD45RO-CCR7+CD27+CD95- naive CD8+ T cells expressing CXCR3 (TNR3+). The CDR3 reads CASSMPTIAGDYEQFF.